This paragraph covers one T cell receptor beta chain sequence. The sample is drawn from a study of blood T cell repertoires in COVID-19. The CDR3 runs 14 residues. Looked up from germline, CDR1 is SGHVS and CDR2 is FNYEAQ. Trimming pared 8 bases from V and 0 bases from J, leaving 8 bases between. Assay used: immunoSEQ multiplex PCR; TCRdb lists only in-frame clones, some missing. This table holds a few hundred thousand clones, around 87% found once. The V gene is TRBV7-6, the J gene TRBJ2-6; D remains unclear. The TCR sequence derives from a woman in her 70s with active or convalescent COVID-19. Material for sequencing was peripheral blood. The CDR3, as DNA: TGTGCCAGCCACATGATCTCTGGGGCCAACGTCCTGACTTTC. Translated, it gives CASHMISGANVLTF.